A single sample gave rise to the 24 T cell receptor beta chains below, sequenced in a study of blood T cells in healthy people across ages. Next came a second PCR, run for roughly 6 to 11 cycles, which used a sample-barcoded 5' primer along with a J-beta primer mix. One entry per CDR3 protein results from TCRdb running MiXCR on the 5' RACE reads. The sample has some 800,000 distinct CDR3 sequences; roughly 25% are singletons. The same data also contributed to another study, on T cells of mothers and their children.

Material: blood. These receptors all stem from a boy younger than 18 in good health.

There are a few counts of this clonotype. The V gene is TRBV9, the J gene TRBJ2-1; a weak D match, TRBD2 (7 bases). CDR3 length equals 17 residues. The germline V gene encodes CDR1 SGDLS and CDR2 YYNGEE. Trimming removed 0 bases at V and 11 bases at J, with 24 bases between. In nucleotides, the CDR3 is TGTGCCAGCAGCGTAGCCGGGGGGCCAGGAGGGGTCGGTAAGCAGTTCTTC. It codes for CASSVAGGPGGVGKQFF.

The chain recombines TRBV15 with TRBJ2-5; D may match TRBD1 or TRBD2 (5 bases each). V lost 0 bases, J lost 7 bases, and 12 bases lay in between. Germline CDR1 LNHNV, CDR2 YYDKDF (reference sequence). CDR3 length: 14 amino acids. The CDR3 region is CATSRDSQGRTQYF. CDR3 in DNA: TGTGCCACCAGCAGAGATAGCCAGGGACGGACCCAGTACTTC.

This clonotype was observed a handful of times. The chain carries TRBV7-2 and TRBJ1-3, with 7 bases aligning to TRBD1. CDR3 size: 15 residues. V shed 5 bases, J shed 4 bases, and the junction held 8 bases outside the gene matches. Germline V lookup: CDR1 SGHTA, CDR2 FQGNSA. The CDR3 spells CASSGNPGQGNTIYF. CDR3 nucleotides: TGTGCCAGCAGCGGAAACCCGGGACAGGGAAACACCATATATTTT.

The chain links TRBV20-1 to TRBJ2-1; 8 bases map to TRBD2. CDR3 size: 14 residues. Per the germline V gene, CDR1 is DFQATT and CDR2 is SNEGSKA (reference sequence). The junction had 2 bases not matched to a gene; V was cut back by 1 base and J by 3 bases. CDR3 DNA sequence: TGCAGTGCTAGAGGAGCGGGAGTCTACAATGAGCAGTTCTTC. It yields the protein CSARGAGVYNEQFF.

This clonotype appeared a single time. V usage is TRBV7-9 and J usage is TRBJ1-1; no clear D. The germline V gene has CDR1 SEHNR and CDR2 FQNEAQ (reference sequence). CDR3 length: 16 residues. V was clipped by 5 bases and J by 1 base, with 17 bases between them. The CDR3 reads CASSPRTTFRNTEAFF. CDR3 nucleotides: TGTGCCAGCAGCCCCAGGACGACCTTCCGGAACACTGAAGCTTTCTTT.

The rearrangement joins TRBV7-3 to TRBJ2-3; D not certain. Per germline, CDR1 SGHTA and CDR2 FQGTGA. Deletions cut 1 base from V and 0 bases from J, with 11 bases between. The CDR3 runs 16 residues. This chain's CDR3 is CASSLNDRISTDTQYF. The CDR3 nucleotides are TGTGCCAGCAGCTTAAATGACCGGATTAGCACAGATACGCAGTATTTT.

This clonotype was counted between two and nine times. The rearrangement joins TRBV28 to TRBJ1-5, with 8 bases identical to TRBD1. Trimming at V came to 5 bases and at J to 6 bases, leaving 9 bases not matched to a gene. The CDR3 runs to 15 residues. Per germline, CDR1 MDHEN and CDR2 SYDVKM. CDR3 sequence (DNA): TGTGCCAGCAGTGGAGGGACAGGTTATCGTCAGCCCCAGCATTTT. Translated, it gives CASSGGTGYRQPQHF.

This clonotype was recorded a few times. The rearrangement joins TRBV30 to TRBJ2-6; perhaps TRBD1 as D (6 bases). The CDR3 extends over 16 amino acids. CDR1 GTSNPN and CDR2 SVGIG come from the germline V gene (reference sequence). The V end lost 3 bases, the J end lost 1 base, and 13 bases lay between the germline ends. The CDR3 protein is CAWRGFTGSGANVLTF. DNA for the CDR3: TGTGCCTGGAGGGGCTTCACAGGGTCTGGGGCCAACGTCCTGACTTTC.

This clonotype was picked up a small number of times. The chain links TRBV4-1 to TRBJ2-5; D is perhaps TRBD1 or TRBD2 (5 bases each). Looked up from germline, CDR1 is MGHRA and CDR2 is YSYEKL. Trimming took 1 base from V and 5 from J, leaving 14 bases between them. The CDR3 is made up of 15 amino acids. CDR3 residues: CASSQGDLWRETQYF. For the CDR3, the DNA is TGCGCCAGCAGCCAAGGGGACCTCTGGAGGGAGACCCAGTACTTC.

CDR3 nucleotides: TGTGCCAGCAGTTTATCCGGGACTCCAAATTCACCCCTCCACTTT. Its protein is CASSLSGTPNSPLHF. This sequence joins TRBV28 and TRBJ1-6; TRBD1 is a possible D gene (5 bases). Trimming pared 1 base from V and 7 bases from J, leaving 11 bases between. The CDR3 spans 15 residues. Germline values: CDR1 MDHEN, CDR2 SYDVKM.

In its sample, this clonotype was seen a few times. The chain employs TRBV10-3 and TRBJ1-5, with D unresolved. V was shortened by 0 bases and J by 5 bases, with 11 bases between the two germline ends. This CDR3 is built from 15 residues. Germline V gene sequence: CDR1 ENHRY, CDR2 SYGVKD. CDR3 amino acids: CAISESTVGDQPQHF. The CDR3 nucleotides are TGTGCCATCAGTGAGTCGACGGTCGGGGATCAGCCCCAGCATTTT.

This chain uses TRBV11-1 with TRBJ1-1; perhaps TRBD1 as D (6 bases). This CDR3 is built from 14 residues. Deletions cut 2 bases from V and 5 bases from J, with 12 bases between. Germline loops: CDR1 SGHAT, CDR2 FQDESV (reference sequence). The DNA for the CDR3 is TGTGCCAGCAGCTTAAGTACGGGGGCAACTGAAGCTTTCTTT. Amino acids: CASSLSTGATEAFF.

This clonotype was counted between two and nine times. The junction departs from the called germline gene at one end, perhaps through a read error. The CDR3 here is CASSHESLNTGTQYF. CDR3 sequence (DNA): TGTGCCAGCTCACATGAATCACTTAACACAGGTACGCAGTATTTT. The V and J genes are TRBV18 and TRBJ2-3; D is perhaps TRBD1 (5 bases). Germline V gene sequence: CDR1 KGHSH, CDR2 LQKENI. The CDR3 covers 15 residues.

This clonotype was observed a handful of times. This rearrangement joins TRBV6-2 or TRBV6-3 to TRBJ1-2; D remains unclear. The germline gives CDR1 MNHEY, CDR2 SVGEGT. V was trimmed by 4 bases and J by 7 bases, leaving 13 bases between them. This CDR3 has 13 amino acids. CDR3 in amino acids: CASSSTNSAGYTF. The CDR3 nucleotides are TGTGCCAGCAGTTCAACAAACAGTGCTGGCTACACCTTC.

CDR3 region: CSAEGLGGTEAFF. CDR3 in DNA: TGCAGTGCCGAGGGTCTCGGGGGCACTGAAGCTTTCTTT. The V call is TRBV20-1, the J call TRBJ1-1; possible D gene TRBD1, 5 bases. Germline V lookup: CDR1 DFQATT, CDR2 SNEGSKA (reference sequence). Trimming pared 6 bases from V and 4 bases from J, leaving 15 bases between. This CDR3 has 13 amino acids.

The sample holds a few counts of this clonotype. The chain links TRBV7-9 to TRBJ2-7; 7 bases match TRBD1. CDR1 is SEHNR, CDR2 FQNEAQ, per germline (reference sequence). V shed 5 bases and J 3 bases; nucleotides not matched to a gene: 4. The CDR3 is 13 residues long. The CDR3 sequence is CASSGTASYEQYF. CDR3 coding DNA: TGTGCCAGCAGCGGGACAGCCAGCTACGAGCAGTACTTC.

This clonotype came up a few times. The J gene is TRBJ2-1, the V gene TRBV28; D is perhaps TRBD1 (6 bases). Germline CDR1 and CDR2: MDHEN and SYDVKM. V dropped 1 base and J dropped 0 bases, with 10 bases sitting between them. CDR3 length: 16 residues. The CDR3 DNA sequence: TGTGCCAGCAGTTTATTGGCGGACAGCTCCTACAATGAGCAGTTCTTC. It encodes CASSLLADSSYNEQFF.

There are a few counts of this clonotype. The chain uses TRBV12-3 or TRBV12-4 and TRBJ2-1; D perhaps matches TRBD2 (5 bases). V was cut by 3 bases and J by 5 bases, with 14 bases left in between. The CDR3 contains 15 residues. Here the CDR3 reads CASSLVGDGNNEQFF. The CDR3 DNA reads TGTGCCAGCAGTTTGGTCGGAGACGGGAACAATGAGCAGTTCTTC.

This clonotype was detected a few times. J is TRBJ2-5 and V is TRBV6-6; possible D gene TRBD1, 5 bases. Matching the DNA end better, TRBJ2-1 makes the J call doubtful. The CDR3 has 15 amino acids. Per germline, CDR1 MNHNY and CDR2 SVGAGI (reference sequence). CDR3 region: CASSYWTPRRNEQFF. The CDR3 nucleotides read TGTGCCAGCAGTTACTGGACACCACGGCGGAATGAGCAGTTCTTC.

The chain employs TRBV20-1 and TRBJ1-2; TRBD1 is a possible D gene (5 bases). This CDR3 is built from 11 residues. V lost 5 bases and J 6 bases, leaving 10 bases between the germline ends. The V gene's germline CDR1 is DFQATT and CDR2 SNEGSKA (reference sequence). The CDR3 here is CSAARQNGYTF. In DNA form, the CDR3 reads TGCAGTGCTGCCAGACAGAATGGCTACACCTTC.

In the case of this clonotype: The junction differs from germline at one of its ends, possibly a read error. The chain employs TRBV9 and TRBJ2-1; 10 bases fit TRBD2. The CDR3 sequence is 16 residues long. Germline V gene lookup returns CDR1 SGDLS and CDR2 YYNGEE. The CDR3 DNA sequence: TGTGCCAGCAGCGCCCAACTAGCGGGAATGGGTAATGGGCAGTTCTTC. It codes for CASSAQLAGMGNGQFF.

This clonotype was counted only a few times. The J gene is TRBJ2-2, the V gene TRBV29-1, with a possible D match to TRBD1 (7 bases). Trimming removed 7 bases at V and 8 bases at J, with 20 bases between. The length of the CDR3 is 14 residues. CDR1 is SQVTM, CDR2 ANQGSEA, per germline. The CDR3 DNA follows: TGCAGCGCCCAGGGGGGTCCCTTCCAAGGGGAGCTGTTTTTT. Its translation: CSAQGGPFQGELFF.

The chain has TRBV5-1 and TRBJ2-5, with unresolved D. The CDR3 loop spans 12 amino acids. Between the trimmed V and J ends, which lost 6 bases and 5 bases, there was a span of 11 bases. Germline CDR1 is SGHRS and CDR2 is YFSETQ. CDR3 protein: CASIDSMETQYF. Here the CDR3 DNA reads TGCGCCAGCATCGATTCTATGGAGACCCAGTACTTC.

The DNA for the CDR3 is TGTGCCAGCATCGATGCCAGTGGGGGGGACAATGAGCAGTTCTTC. Its translation is CASIDASGGDNEQFF. The gene calls are TRBV13 and TRBJ2-1; TRBD2 agrees at 7 bases. Germline-derived CDR1 and CDR2 are PRHDT and FYEKMQ (reference sequence). Losses at the gene ends were 7 bases for V and 5 bases for J; bases not matched to a gene: 11. The CDR3 loop spans 15 amino acids.